This TCR beta chain was sequenced during a study of blood T cell repertoires in COVID-19. Across the study: Researchers got acute and convalescent COVID-19 samples from the United States, Italy and Spain.

The CDR3 sequence is 13 residues long. The germline CDR1 and CDR2 sequences are ENHRY and SYGVKD. V lost 3 bases and J lost 3, with 8 bases in between. Assay: immunoSEQ multiplex PCR; the TCRdb copy retains only in-frame clones and omits some. The profile covers some 350,000 clones, with approximately 89% appearing a single time and approximately 5% taken by the ten largest. Cohort 3 donors were reported recovered after two negative PCRs, clearance, or symptom resolution. The clonotype was recovered from a woman younger than 45 who had recovered from COVID-19. Sequencing was carried out using PBMCs or T cells enriched from blood (not recorded which). V and J are TRBV10-3 and TRBJ1-2; D call uncertain. As DNA, the CDR3 is TGTGCCATCAGTGATGAACGGTACTATGGCTACACCTTC. Translating it yields CAISDERYYGYTF.